These T cell receptor beta chains were read from a single sample in a study of T cell clones after liver transplantation. Sequencing was performed with immunoSEQ multiplex PCR; in TCRdb, only in-frame clones are kept and a portion is missing. The data contain about 51,000 clones, roughly nine tenths of them singletons. Sample: CD8+ T cells from blood, taken 12 months after liver transplant. These receptors were obtained from a human patient who received a liver transplant. The T cells may partly be graft donor cells. CDR3s include the opening cysteine and the closing phenylalanine or tryptophan. Fields, in order: J gene, D gene, CDR3 length, V gene, clone size, CDR3 protein, CDR3 DNA. The D gene is left open where the match is weak. The listing skips clone size in some rows; elsewhere it reads once, few, many or a size class.

>TRBJ2-7|.|12|TRBV5-1|.
CASSLEGNEQYF
TGCGCCAGCAGCTTGGAAGGAAACGAGCAGTACTTC
>TRBJ2-3|.|15|TRBV6-1|.
CASSVMWQFTDTQYF
TGTGCCAGCAGTGTTATGTGGCAGTTCACAGATACGCAGTATTTT
>TRBJ2-3|.|12|TRBV6-1|.
CASSDFPDTQYF
TGTGCCAGCAGTGACTTCCCAGATACGCAGTATTTT
>TRBJ2-7|.|13|TRBV19|few
CASSIMYRYEQYF
TGTGCCAGTAGTATAATGTACAGGTACGAGCAGTACTTC
>TRBJ2-1|TRBD2|16|TRBV19|.
CASSMGLAALSDEQFF
TGTGCCAGTAGTATGGGACTAGCGGCCCTTTCGGACGAGCAGTTCTTC
>TRBJ2-2|.|16|TRBV9|.
CASSPLGKGGSGELFF
TGTGCCAGCAGCCCCCTGGGAAAGGGCGGATCCGGGGAGCTGTTTTTT
>TRBJ2-1|TRBD2|15|TRBV29-1|once
CSVATLAGGRNEQFF
TGCAGCGTTGCCACGCTAGCGGGAGGTAGAAATGAGCAGTTCTTC
>TRBJ1-4|.|15|TRBV28|.
CASTPAWEGGEKLFF
TGTGCCAGCACCCCCGCGTGGGAGGGTGGTGAAAAACTGTTTTTT
>TRBJ2-7|.|13|TRBV19|few
CASSISTGGEQYF
TGTGCCAGTAGTATTTCGACAGGCGGCGAGCAGTACTTC
>TRBJ2-3|.|16|TRBV28|.
CASSFGRERGTDTQYF
TGTGCCAGCAGTTTTGGCAGGGAGCGGGGCACAGATACGCAGTATTTT
>TRBJ1-2|.|13|TRBV9|.
CASSVGGGYGYTF
TGTGCCAGCAGCGTAGGTGGGGGCTATGGCTACACCTTC
>TRBJ1-1|.|13|TRBV7-9|.
CASSLVTVGRGFF
TGTGCCAGCAGCTTAGTGACAGTCGGGAGGGGTTTTTTT
>TRBJ1-2|TRBD1|14|TRBV2|.
CASSTGQSDYGYTF
TGTGCCAGCAGTACGGGACAGAGCGACTATGGCTACACCTTC
>TRBJ1-1|.|12|TRBV2|.
CASVTPGTEAFF
TGTGCCAGCGTGACGCCGGGTACTGAAGCTTTCTTT
>TRBJ1-1|.|13|TRBV6-8|.
CASRGGLDTEAFF
TGTGCCAGCAGGGGGGGACTCGACACTGAAGCTTTCTTT
>TRBJ2-7|TRBD1|13|TRBV27|.
CASSFRTGHEQYF
TGTGCCAGCAGTTTTAGGACAGGGCACGAGCAGTACTTC
>TRBJ1-4|TRBD1|17|TRBV13|.
CASSSGTGNILNEKLFF
TGTGCCAGCAGCTCCGGGACAGGGAATATTCTCAATGAAAAACTGTTTTTT
>TRBJ1-2|.|15|TRBV25-1|.
CASSEKGRRVSGYTF
TGTGCCAGCAGTGAAAAGGGACGGCGTGTGAGTGGCTACACCTTC
>TRBJ2-7|TRBD2|14|TRBV5-6|.
CASSLGLAIDEQYF
TGTGCCAGCAGCTTGGGACTAGCGATTGACGAGCAGTACTTC
>TRBJ1-2|.|17|TRBV11-2|.
CASSLDLFPIPNYGYTF
TGTGCCAGCAGCTTAGATCTGTTTCCCATCCCCAACTATGGCTACACCTTC
>TRBJ2-7|TRBD1|15|TRBV4-1|.
CASSRPDRGVGEQYF
TGCGCCAGCAGCCGACCGGACAGGGGGGTAGGCGAGCAGTACTTC
>TRBJ2-1|TRBD2|16|TRBV27|.
CASSLSAGEAYNEQFF
TGTGCCAGCAGTTTATCGGCGGGAGAGGCCTACAATGAGCAGTTCTTC
>TRBJ2-7|TRBD1|16|TRBV6-5|few
CASSSSGTVRMEEQYF
TGTGCCAGCAGTTCCTCTGGGACAGTTAGAATGGAGGAGCAGTACTTC
>TRBJ1-1|.|17|TRBV9|.
CASSVAPSSGVGTEAFF
TGTGCCAGCAGCGTAGCCCCGAGCTCGGGGGTGGGTACTGAAGCTTTCTTT
>TRBJ1-1|.|16|TRBV28|.
CESTNRRQALNTEAFF
TGTGAAAGTACGAACCGACGGCAGGCTCTGAACACTGAAGCTTTCTTT